Each of the 7 T cell receptor beta chains below was sequenced from the same sample in a study of PD-1 blockade in classical Hodgkin lymphoma. The data were produced by immunoSEQ multiplex PCR, yet TCRdb's version contains in-frame clones alone and is incomplete. This table has 98,000 or so clones, roughly nine tenths appearing once. No patient escaped relapse after autologous stem cell transplantation, and brentuximab vedotin exposure varied. The sequences come from peripheral blood mononuclear cells (PBMCs), collected before the second cycle of nivolumab. These receptors were obtained from a human donor with classical Hodgkin lymphoma.

This rearrangement joins TRBV2 to TRBJ2-7, with 7 bases aligning to TRBD1. This CDR3 has 13 amino acids. J gave up 3 bases and V 8 bases, and 7 bases lay outside the gene matches. Germline V gene lookup returns CDR1 SNHLY and CDR2 FYNNEI. CDR3: CASRVGGIYEQYF. In DNA, the CDR3 is TGTGCCAGCCGAGTAGGGGGCATCTACGAGCAGTACTTC.

This sequence joins TRBV7-6 and TRBJ2-7; D remains unclear. The V gene lost 0 bases and the J gene lost 0 bases, with 3 bases spanning the gap. The CDR3 length is 13 residues. Germline CDR1 and CDR2: SGHVS and FNYEAQ. The CDR3 nucleotides read TGTGCCAGCAGCTTAGCCAACTCCTACGAGCAGTACTTC. This codes for CASSLANSYEQYF.

This clone was found a few times. The V call is TRBV5-1, the J call TRBJ1-6; 9 bases fit TRBD1. Trimming removed 7 bases from V and 8 bases from J; junction bases left unmatched: 10. The CDR3 is 15 amino acids. CDR1 and CDR2 (germline): SGHRS, YFSETQ. CDR3: CASVLGTGGDSPLHF. In DNA form, the CDR3 reads TGCGCCAGCGTCCTTGGCACAGGGGGCGATTCACCCCTCCACTTT.

V and J are TRBV4-1 and TRBJ2-7; 9 nucleotides line up with TRBD1. The CDR3 spans 15 residues. Germline V CDR1 and CDR2: MGHRA, YSYEKL. Unmatched junction bases numbered 6, after V lost 3 bases and J lost 3 bases. The chain's CDR3 is CASSQPRQGGYEQYF. In DNA form, the CDR3 reads TGCGCCAGCAGCCAGCCGCGACAGGGGGGCTACGAGCAGTACTTC.

J is TRBJ2-1 and V is TRBV27; TRBD1 might be the D (7 bases). Germline V gene lookup returns CDR1 MNHEY and CDR2 SMNVEV (reference sequence). V was trimmed by 1 base and J by 4 bases, leaving 11 bases between them. The CDR3 runs to 15 residues. CDR3 residues: CASSLWGDSYNEQFF. The CDR3 DNA reads as TGTGCCAGCAGTTTATGGGGGGACAGTTACAATGAGCAGTTCTTC.

V gene TRBV20-1 combines with J gene TRBJ2-1; no reliable D call. This CDR3 contains 11 residues. CDR1 and CDR2 from the germline V gene are DFQATT and SNEGSKA (reference sequence). Trimming pared 4 bases from V and 5 bases from J, leaving 6 bases between. The CDR3 here is CSAKVNNEQFF. DNA of the CDR3: TGCAGTGCTAAGGTCAACAATGAGCAGTTCTTC.

In DNA, the CDR3 is TGTGCCTGGTTCCACCCCTTGGCGACAGATACGCAGTATTTT. Its translation is CAWFHPLATDTQYF. The chain carries TRBV30 and TRBJ2-3, with D unresolved. The V gene's germline CDR1 is GTSNPN and CDR2 SVGIG (reference sequence). This CDR3 region has 14 residues. The ends were cut back, 5 bases at V and 3 bases at J, with 15 bases in the middle. Full variable domain (missing parts from reference TRBV30 and TRBJ2-3): SQTIHQWPATLVQPVGSPLSLECTVEGTSNPNLYWYRQAAGRGLQLLFYSVGIGQISSEVPQNLSASRPQDRQFILSSKKLLLSDSGFYLCAWFHPLATDTQYFGPGTRLTVL.